Below, one T cell receptor beta chain is given with its context. Its specificity is unknown. CDR1 and CDR2 from the germline V gene are SGHRS and YFSETQ. The CDR3 runs to 13 residues. Trimming shortened V by 2 bases and J by 3 bases, and 9 bases separated the two germline ends. Amplified TCR beta CDR3 regions derived from RNA transcripts. TCR CDR3 underwent first-round RT-PCR with the HTBI primer set. TCRdb reprocessed the multiplex PCR reads via MiXCR and lists one record per CDR3 protein. The sample has roughly 840,000 distinct CDR3 sequences; roughly 40% are singletons. This specimen comes from a study of T cells in Graves' hyperthyroidism and ophthalmopathy. Findings and limits, study-wide: Progression to ophthalmopathy was predicted a median of 6.5 months early.

The chain is built from TRBV5-1 and TRBJ2-7; no firm D call. This receptor was taken from a man between 18 and 29 years old with Graves' hyperthyroidism. Sample: blood. CDR3 sequence reads: CASSFSDGYEQYF. CDR3 in DNA: TGCGCCAGCAGCTTTTCGGACGGCTACGAGCAGTACTTC.